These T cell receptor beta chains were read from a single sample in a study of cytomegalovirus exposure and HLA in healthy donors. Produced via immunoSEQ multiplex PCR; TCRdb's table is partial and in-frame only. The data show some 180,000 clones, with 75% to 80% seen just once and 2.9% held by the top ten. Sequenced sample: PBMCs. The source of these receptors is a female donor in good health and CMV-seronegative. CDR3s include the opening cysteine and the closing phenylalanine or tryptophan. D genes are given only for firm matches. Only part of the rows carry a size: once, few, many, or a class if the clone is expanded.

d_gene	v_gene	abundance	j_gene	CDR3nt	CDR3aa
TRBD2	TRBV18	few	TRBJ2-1	TGTGCCAGCTCAAAGGGACTAGTTGGGGATGAGCAGTTCTTC	CASSKGLVGDEQFF
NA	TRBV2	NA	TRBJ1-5	TGTGCCAGCAGGGAACGGAGCAATCAGCCCCAGCATTTT	CASRERSNQPQHF
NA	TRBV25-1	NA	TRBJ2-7	TGTGCCAGCAGTGAGGAGAACGAGCAGTACTTC	CASSEENEQYF
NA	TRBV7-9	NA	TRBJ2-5	TGTTCCAGCAGCTTAGGTTCCGCAGGGTACCAAGAGACCCAGTACTTC	CSSSLGSAGYQETQYF
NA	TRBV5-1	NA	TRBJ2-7	TGCGCCAGCAGCCCGGTAGGTGGACAGTACTACGAGCAGTACTTC	CASSPVGGQYYEQYF
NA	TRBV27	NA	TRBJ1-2	TGTGCCAGCAGTCCGCTAGGCGGCTCCACGAATGGCTACACCTTC	CASSPLGGSTNGYTF
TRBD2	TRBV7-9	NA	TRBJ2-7	TGTGCCAGCAGCTTGGCTAGCGGGGTGTGGGAGCAGTACTTC	CASSLASGVWEQYF
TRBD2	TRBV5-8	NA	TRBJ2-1	TGTGCCAGCAGCACGCAGCGGGAGGGCCGCGATGAGCAGTTCTTC	CASSTQREGRDEQFF
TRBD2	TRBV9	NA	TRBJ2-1	TGTGCCAGCAGTCATTCCCTCCGGGAGGGAGCGGTAGATGAGCAGTTCTTC	CASSHSLREGAVDEQFF
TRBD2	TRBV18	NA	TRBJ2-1	TGTGCCAGCTCACCAGGGACTAGAGGGGGTGAGCAGTTCTTC	CASSPGTRGGEQFF
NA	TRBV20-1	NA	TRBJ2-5	TGCAGTGTTGCGGATTCGGAGACCCAGTACTTC	CSVADSETQYF
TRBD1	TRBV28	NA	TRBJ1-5	TGTGCCAGCAACGGACAGGCAGGGAGCAATCAGCCCCAGCATTTT	CASNGQAGSNQPQHF
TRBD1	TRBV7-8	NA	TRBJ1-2	TGTGCCAGCAGCCCACCGGGACAGGGACAAGGCTACACCTTC	CASSPPGQGQGYTF
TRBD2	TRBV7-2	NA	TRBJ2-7	TGTGCCAGCAGGCCGGGGTGGCGGGGAGGGAGGGAGCAGTACTTC	CASRPGWRGGREQYF
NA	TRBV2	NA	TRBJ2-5	TGTGCCAGCGGACCCCCTTCGCGGGGGCAAAAGGAGACCCAGTACTTC	CASGPPSRGQKETQYF
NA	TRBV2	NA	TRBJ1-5	TGTGCCAGCAGTGAAAGGGGAAGGGATTCCAATCAGCCCCAGCATTTT	CASSERGRDSNQPQHF
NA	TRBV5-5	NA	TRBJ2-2	TGTGCCAGCAGCTTGTACAGGCAGGGCACCGGGGAGCTGTTTTTT	CASSLYRQGTGELFF
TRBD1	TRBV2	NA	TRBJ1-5	TGTGCCAGCAGTGAAAGCCGGGACAGGGGGCACCAGCCCCAGCATTTT	CASSESRDRGHQPQHF
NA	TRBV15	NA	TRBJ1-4	TGTGCCACCAGCAGAGAGGGAGCTGCAACTAATGAAAAACTGTTTTTT	CATSREGAATNEKLFF
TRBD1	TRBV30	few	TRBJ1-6	TGTGCCTGGACGGACAGGTGGTCATCCTATAATTCACCCCTCCACTTT	CAWTDRWSSYNSPLHF
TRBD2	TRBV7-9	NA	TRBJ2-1	TGTGCCAGCAGCTTAGGGATTTGGGCTAGCGGGAGGGCCAATGAGCAGTTCTTC	CASSLGIWASGRANEQFF
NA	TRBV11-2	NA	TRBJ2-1	TGTGCCAGCAGCACTTACAATGAGCAGTTCTTC	CASSTYNEQFF
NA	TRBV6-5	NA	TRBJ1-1	TGTGCCAGCAGTTACCAAACAGGGGAAGCTTTCTTT	CASSYQTGEAFF
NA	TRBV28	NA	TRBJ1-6	TGTGCCAGCAGTTCCCGGAGCTGGAATTCACCCCTCCACTTT	CASSSRSWNSPLHF
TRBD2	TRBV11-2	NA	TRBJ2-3	TGTGCCAGCAGCATGCTCCGTCGGACTAGCGGGGGGTGGTTACATACGCAGTATTTT	CASSMLRRTSGGWLHTQYF
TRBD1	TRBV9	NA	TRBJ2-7	TGTGCCAGCAGCTATGAACCGGGACAGGGGCAAAAGCAGTACTTC	CASSYEPGQGQKQYF
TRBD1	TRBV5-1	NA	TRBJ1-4	TGCGCCAGCAGCTGGGACAGGGCTGCAACAACTAATGAAAAACTGTTTTTT	CASSWDRAATTNEKLFF
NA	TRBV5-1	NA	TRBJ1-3	TGCGCCAGCAGCTTAGGACCGGGGAGCTCTGGAAACACCATATATTTT	CASSLGPGSSGNTIYF